These T cell receptor beta chains were read from a single sample in a study of T cell responses to AZD1222 COVID-19 vaccine. The assay was immunoSEQ multiplex PCR, and TCRdb's table has in-frame clones only and misses some. The table shows more than 110,000 clones, with about 90% occurring only once. This sample comprised peripheral blood, obtained on day 0 of AZD1222 vaccination. The origin of the receptors is an adult in good health. Each CDR3 is given with its conserved first and last residue. The order of the fields is CDR3 protein, CDR3 DNA, clone size, D gene, V gene, J gene, CDR3 length. D genes are given only for firm matches. Size is stated for part of the rows, as once, few or many counts, or as a class when the clone is expanded.

CDR3 protein: CASSERVAGTSGTDTQYF
CDR3 DNA: TGCGCCAGCAGTGAGCGAGTCGCCGGGACTAGCGGCACAGATACGCAGTATTTT
clone size: NA
D gene: TRBD2
V gene: TRBV10-2
J gene: TRBJ2-3
CDR3 length: 18

CDR3 protein: CASSLSREWVDTQYF
CDR3 DNA: TGTGCCAGCAGTTTAAGTCGGGAGTGGGTAGATACGCAGTATTTT
clone size: NA
D gene: NA
V gene: TRBV28
J gene: TRBJ2-3
CDR3 length: 15

CDR3 protein: CASSVAISGAYEQYF
CDR3 DNA: TGTGCCAGCAGCGTAGCGATTAGCGGGGCCTACGAGCAGTACTTC
clone size: NA
D gene: TRBD2
V gene: TRBV9
J gene: TRBJ2-7
CDR3 length: 15

CDR3 protein: CASSISAGGEQFF
CDR3 DNA: TGTGCCAGTAGTATATCAGCCGGGGGTGAGCAGTTCTTC
clone size: NA
D gene: NA
V gene: TRBV19
J gene: TRBJ2-1
CDR3 length: 13

CDR3 protein: CASSPSGTSNTEAFF
CDR3 DNA: TGCGCCAGCAGCCCCTCCGGGACATCGAACACTGAAGCTTTCTTT
clone size: NA
D gene: NA
V gene: TRBV5-1
J gene: TRBJ1-1
CDR3 length: 15

CDR3 protein: CASSLEGGQRLGYTF
CDR3 DNA: TGTGCCAGCAGCTTGGAGGGAGGGCAGAGGCTTGGCTACACCTTC
clone size: NA
D gene: NA
V gene: TRBV5-5
J gene: TRBJ1-2
CDR3 length: 15

CDR3 protein: CASTGRSFSYEQYF
CDR3 DNA: TGTGCCAGTACGGGACGATCATTTTCCTACGAGCAGTACTTC
clone size: NA
D gene: NA
V gene: TRBV2
J gene: TRBJ2-7
CDR3 length: 14

CDR3 protein: CASGPRPGNTIYF
CDR3 DNA: TGCGCCAGCGGCCCACGACCTGGAAACACCATATATTTT
clone size: NA
D gene: NA
V gene: TRBV5-1
J gene: TRBJ1-3
CDR3 length: 13

CDR3 protein: CASSSRGGFTEAFF
CDR3 DNA: TGTGCCAGCAGTTCCCGGGGGGGTTTCACTGAAGCTTTCTTT
clone size: NA
D gene: NA
V gene: TRBV27
J gene: TRBJ1-1
CDR3 length: 14

CDR3 protein: CATSSGSGDTDTQYF
CDR3 DNA: TGTGCCACCAGCTCTGGCAGCGGGGACACAGATACGCAGTATTTT
clone size: medium-sized
D gene: TRBD2
V gene: TRBV15
J gene: TRBJ2-3
CDR3 length: 15

CDR3 protein: CATSRGDSSRSAFF
CDR3 DNA: TGTGCCACCAGCAGAGGGGACAGTTCTAGGTCCGCTTTCTTT
clone size: NA
D gene: TRBD1
V gene: TRBV15
J gene: TRBJ1-1
CDR3 length: 14

CDR3 protein: CASSPRSSGVSTDTQYF
CDR3 DNA: TGTGCCAGCTCACCTCGTTCTAGCGGAGTGAGCACAGATACGCAGTATTTT
clone size: once
D gene: TRBD2
V gene: TRBV18
J gene: TRBJ2-3
CDR3 length: 17

CDR3 protein: CASSLMMNTEAFF
CDR3 DNA: TGTGCCAGCAGTTTGATGATGAACACTGAAGCTTTCTTT
clone size: NA
D gene: NA
V gene: TRBV27
J gene: TRBJ1-1
CDR3 length: 13

CDR3 protein: CASSGGTSGRTDTQYF
CDR3 DNA: TGTGCCAGCAGCGGAGGGACTAGCGGGAGGACAGATACGCAGTATTTT
clone size: NA
D gene: TRBD2
V gene: TRBV13
J gene: TRBJ2-3
CDR3 length: 16

CDR3 protein: CASSALGDEQFF
CDR3 DNA: TGTGCCAGCAGCGCCCTAGGGGATGAGCAGTTCTTC
clone size: NA
D gene: NA
V gene: TRBV9
J gene: TRBJ2-1
CDR3 length: 12

CDR3 protein: CATSRDRGYNEQFF
CDR3 DNA: TGTGCCACCAGCAGAGATCGGGGGTACAATGAGCAGTTCTTC
clone size: NA
D gene: NA
V gene: TRBV15
J gene: TRBJ2-1
CDR3 length: 14

CDR3 protein: CASSFGTGSYEQYF
CDR3 DNA: TGTGCCAGCAGCTTTGGGACAGGGAGCTACGAGCAGTACTTC
clone size: NA
D gene: TRBD1
V gene: TRBV11-2
J gene: TRBJ2-7
CDR3 length: 14

CDR3 protein: CASSPQQGMETQYF
CDR3 DNA: TGTGCCAGCAGCCCCCAACAGGGTATGGAGACCCAGTACTTC
clone size: few
D gene: NA
V gene: TRBV7-9
J gene: TRBJ2-5
CDR3 length: 14

CDR3 protein: CASTGQDKDEQFF
CDR3 DNA: TGTGCCAGCACAGGGCAGGATAAGGATGAGCAGTTCTTC
clone size: NA
D gene: NA
V gene: TRBV27
J gene: TRBJ2-1
CDR3 length: 13

CDR3 protein: CASSRTPGRAETQYF
CDR3 DNA: TGTGCCAGCAGCAGAACCCCCGGGAGGGCAGAGACCCAGTACTTC
clone size: NA
D gene: TRBD2
V gene: TRBV7-2
J gene: TRBJ2-5
CDR3 length: 15

CDR3 protein: CASSPTVDYGYTF
CDR3 DNA: TGTGCCAGCAGCCCGACAGTCGACTATGGCTACACCTTC
clone size: NA
D gene: NA
V gene: TRBV6-6
J gene: TRBJ1-2
CDR3 length: 13

CDR3 protein: CASSSADHKNTEAFF
CDR3 DNA: TGTGCCAGCAGTTCCGCAGACCATAAGAACACTGAAGCTTTCTTT
clone size: NA
D gene: NA
V gene: TRBV5-6
J gene: TRBJ1-1
CDR3 length: 15

CDR3 protein: CAIRPGQSLNEQFF
CDR3 DNA: TGTGCCATCCGGCCGGGACAGTCCCTCAATGAGCAGTTCTTC
clone size: NA
D gene: TRBD1
V gene: TRBV10-3
J gene: TRBJ2-1
CDR3 length: 14

CDR3 protein: CASSPHPTGELFF
CDR3 DNA: TGTGCCAGCAGCCCACACCCCACCGGGGAGCTGTTTTTT
clone size: NA
D gene: NA
V gene: TRBV7-8
J gene: TRBJ2-2
CDR3 length: 13

CDR3 protein: CASSPPPPWTEQYF
CDR3 DNA: TGTGCCAGCAGTCCCCCCCCGCCATGGACCGAGCAGTACTTC
clone size: NA
D gene: NA
V gene: TRBV27
J gene: TRBJ2-7
CDR3 length: 14

CDR3 protein: CASSISRRSRPQHF
CDR3 DNA: TGTGCCAGCAGTATCTCAAGGCGGTCCCGGCCCCAGCATTTT
clone size: once
D gene: NA
V gene: TRBV28
J gene: TRBJ1-5
CDR3 length: 14

CDR3 protein: CASRRPGTSVNEQFF
CDR3 DNA: TGTGCCAGCAGGCGCCCCGGGACTAGCGTAAATGAGCAGTTCTTC
clone size: few
D gene: TRBD2
V gene: TRBV11-2
J gene: TRBJ2-1
CDR3 length: 15

CDR3 protein: CASSSALRGTEAFF
CDR3 DNA: TGTGCCAGCAGTTCAGCCCTACGGGGCACTGAAGCTTTCTTT
clone size: NA
D gene: NA
V gene: TRBV2
J gene: TRBJ1-1
CDR3 length: 14

CDR3 protein: CASGGDGNTGELFF
CDR3 DNA: TGTGCCTCAGGCGGGGACGGCAACACCGGGGAGCTGTTTTTT
clone size: NA
D gene: NA
V gene: TRBV10-3
J gene: TRBJ2-2
CDR3 length: 14

CDR3 protein: CASSQNYEQYF
CDR3 DNA: TGTGCCAGCAGCCAGAACTACGAGCAGTACTTC
clone size: NA
D gene: NA
V gene: TRBV3-1/TRBV3-2
J gene: TRBJ2-7
CDR3 length: 11

CDR3 protein: CASSWGLAGSKDTGELFF
CDR3 DNA: TGTGCCAGCAGCTGGGGACTAGCGGGCTCGAAGGACACCGGGGAGCTGTTTTTT
clone size: NA
D gene: TRBD2
V gene: TRBV7-7
J gene: TRBJ2-2
CDR3 length: 18

CDR3 protein: CASSWGRGRETGELFF
CDR3 DNA: TGTGCCAGCAGCTGGGGACGCGGGAGGGAGACCGGGGAGCTGTTTTTT
clone size: NA
D gene: TRBD2
V gene: TRBV5-4
J gene: TRBJ2-2
CDR3 length: 16

CDR3 protein: CASSYSMGTSPIQYF
CDR3 DNA: TGTGCCAGCAGTTACTCGATGGGGACTAGCCCCATTCAGTACTTC
clone size: NA
D gene: TRBD2
V gene: TRBV6-2/TRBV6-3
J gene: TRBJ2-4
CDR3 length: 15

CDR3 protein: CASGTLGGVSTDTQYF
CDR3 DNA: TGTGCCAGCGGAACATTGGGTGGGGTTAGCACAGATACGCAGTATTTT
clone size: NA
D gene: NA
V gene: TRBV27
J gene: TRBJ2-3
CDR3 length: 16

CDR3 protein: CSVELAGESTDNEQFF
CDR3 DNA: TGCAGCGTTGAACTAGCGGGAGAGTCTACCGACAATGAGCAGTTCTTC
clone size: NA
D gene: TRBD2
V gene: TRBV29-1
J gene: TRBJ2-1
CDR3 length: 16

CDR3 protein: CASSQGQGGGYTF
CDR3 DNA: TGTGCCAGTAGCCAAGGACAGGGAGGTGGCTACACCTTC
clone size: NA
D gene: TRBD1
V gene: TRBV19
J gene: TRBJ1-2
CDR3 length: 13

CDR3 protein: CASSEGEGDRAYLWGAQYF
CDR3 DNA: TGTGCCAGCAGTGAAGGAGAAGGAGACAGAGCCTATCTGTGGGGGGCCCAGTACTTC
clone size: NA
D gene: NA
V gene: TRBV6-1
J gene: TRBJ2-5
CDR3 length: 19

CDR3 protein: CASSLRGGVYYNEQFF
CDR3 DNA: TGTGCCAGCAGCCTCCGGGGAGGGGTATACTACAATGAGCAGTTCTTC
clone size: NA
D gene: TRBD2
V gene: TRBV7-3
J gene: TRBJ2-1
CDR3 length: 16

CDR3 protein: CASGRGYGYTF
CDR3 DNA: TGTGCCTCGGGTAGAGGATATGGCTACACCTTC
clone size: NA
D gene: NA
V gene: TRBV30
J gene: TRBJ1-2
CDR3 length: 11

CDR3 protein: CASSWASEQETQYF
CDR3 DNA: TGCGCCAGCAGCTGGGCTAGCGAACAAGAGACCCAGTACTTC
clone size: NA
D gene: NA
V gene: TRBV5-1
J gene: TRBJ2-5
CDR3 length: 14

CDR3 protein: CASSKKGRGNYGYTF
CDR3 DNA: TGTGCCAGCAGCAAAAAAGGTAGGGGTAACTATGGCTACACCTTC
clone size: once
D gene: NA
V gene: TRBV21-1
J gene: TRBJ1-2
CDR3 length: 15

CDR3 protein: CAIREDRGRGDTQYF
CDR3 DNA: TGTGCCATCAGGGAAGACAGGGGAAGGGGAGATACGCAGTATTTT
clone size: NA
D gene: TRBD1
V gene: TRBV10-3
J gene: TRBJ2-3
CDR3 length: 15

CDR3 protein: CASSLEPGRSYNEQFF
CDR3 DNA: TGTGCCAGCAGCTTAGAACCCGGGAGGTCCTACAATGAGCAGTTCTTC
clone size: NA
D gene: TRBD2
V gene: TRBV11-1
J gene: TRBJ2-1
CDR3 length: 16

CDR3 protein: CSVHLTGLNTEAFF
CDR3 DNA: TGCAGCGTTCACCTGACAGGGTTGAACACTGAAGCTTTCTTT
clone size: NA
D gene: TRBD1
V gene: TRBV29-1
J gene: TRBJ1-1
CDR3 length: 14

CDR3 protein: CASDPGLRANTGELFF
CDR3 DNA: TGTGCCAGCGACCCCGGGCTTCGAGCGAACACCGGGGAGCTGTTTTTT
clone size: few
D gene: NA
V gene: TRBV7-9
J gene: TRBJ2-2
CDR3 length: 16

CDR3 protein: CSVGAGDNSPLHF
CDR3 DNA: TGCAGCGTTGGGGCAGGCGATAATTCACCCCTCCACTTT
clone size: NA
D gene: NA
V gene: TRBV29-1
J gene: TRBJ1-6
CDR3 length: 13

CDR3 protein: CASSGGWPDPSYEQYF
CDR3 DNA: TGTGCCAGCAGTGGAGGGTGGCCGGACCCTTCCTACGAGCAGTACTTC
clone size: NA
D gene: NA
V gene: TRBV2
J gene: TRBJ2-7
CDR3 length: 16

CDR3 protein: CASSWLGYGSGVDYEQYF
CDR3 DNA: TGTGCCAGCAGCTGGCTTGGTTATGGTAGCGGGGTTGACTACGAGCAGTACTTC
clone size: NA
D gene: TRBD2
V gene: TRBV7-2
J gene: TRBJ2-7
CDR3 length: 18

CDR3 protein: CASKTLTSATNEKLFF
CDR3 DNA: TGTGCCAGTAAAACCTTGACAAGCGCAACTAATGAAAAACTGTTTTTT
clone size: NA
D gene: NA
V gene: TRBV19
J gene: TRBJ1-4
CDR3 length: 16

CDR3 protein: CASSPTPQGWGNEQFF
CDR3 DNA: TGTGCCAGCAGTCCCACTCCACAGGGGTGGGGCAATGAGCAGTTCTTC
clone size: NA
D gene: TRBD1
V gene: TRBV27
J gene: TRBJ2-1
CDR3 length: 16

CDR3 protein: CASKNLRRSEAFF
CDR3 DNA: TGTGCCAGCAAGAACCTCAGGAGGAGTGAAGCTTTCTTT
clone size: NA
D gene: NA
V gene: TRBV5-6
J gene: TRBJ1-1
CDR3 length: 13

CDR3 protein: CASSDGGYTEAFF
CDR3 DNA: TGCGCCAGCAGTGATGGGGGATACACTGAAGCTTTCTTT
clone size: NA
D gene: NA
V gene: TRBV10-2
J gene: TRBJ1-1
CDR3 length: 13

CDR3 protein: CASGPAGAFF
CDR3 DNA: TGTGCCAGCGGCCCCGCTGGAGCTTTCTTT
clone size: NA
D gene: NA
V gene: TRBV9
J gene: TRBJ1-1
CDR3 length: 10